This TCR beta chain was documented in a study of molecular identifiers for immune sequencing clone quantification. TCRdb independently ran MiXCR on the PCR reads; one entry per CDR3 protein. The sample consists of approximately 550,000 distinct CDR3 sequences, about 21% of them appearing once. Trimming took off 11 bases at V and 2 bases at J, with 19 bases between the two ends. The CDR3 loop spans 15 amino acids. The chain employs TRBV12-3 or TRBV12-4 and TRBJ2-1, with D possibly matching TRBD1 (10 bases). The sequenced material came from naive CD8+ T cells from blood, with Jurkat cell RNA spiked in. The sample's subset: FACS-sorted CD8+CD4-CCR7+CD45RA+ naive T cells. The clonotype originates from a human donor in good health. Some libraries in this study had Jurkat cell RNA spiked in. The CDR3 coding sequence is TGTGCCGGCGGGGGGGACAGGGGTACCTACAATGAGCAGTTCTTC. Its protein product is CAGGGDRGTYNEQFF.